The entry below gives a single T cell receptor beta chain sequence along with its context. The entry originates in a study of CD8 T cells in Susac syndrome. RNA totalling roughly 0.5 to 1 ug underwent reverse transcription with random hexamers. Via MiXCR, TCRdb re-called the immunoSEQ multiplex PCR reads, giving one row per CDR3 protein. This table holds about 120,000 distinct CDR3 sequences, roughly 94% found once. Sequencing of TCR beta covered CD8+ and CD4+ T cells obtained from blood. The V segment lost 5 bases and the J segment 9 bases; nucleotides outside the gene matches: 13. Germline CDR1 reads SGHAT; CDR2 reads FQNNGV. CDR3 length equals 16 residues.

Material: CD4+ T cells from PBMCs. The clonotype comes from a human donor in good health. The J gene is TRBJ2-1, the V gene TRBV11-2, with 10 nucleotides matching TRBD2. The CDR3 protein is CASSPPGAGGLGEQFF. The CDR3 bases are TGTGCCAGCAGCCCCCCTGGAGCGGGAGGGCTTGGTGAGCAGTTCTTC.